This is a list of T cell receptor beta chains from one sample in a study of read filtering for tumor transcriptome and immune sequencing. From the reads, TCRdb called clonotypes with MiXCR, one entry per CDR3 protein. The data show roughly 90,000 distinct CDR3 sequences, with over 9% seen just once and approximately 15% held by the top ten. Sequencing used a population of CD138-negative cells sorted from bone marrow. These receptors all stem from a donor at least 40 years old with multiple myeloma. CDR3s include the opening cysteine and the closing phenylalanine or tryptophan. The D gene is left open where the match is weak. Some rows have no size entry. The others give once, few or many, or a class for an expanded clone.

V gene	D gene	clone size	J gene	CDR3 DNA	CDR3 protein
TRBV4-2	NA	many	TRBJ1-5	TGTGCCAGCAGCCAAGGACGACAAGTAAATCAGCCCCAGCATTTT	CASSQGRQVNQPQHF
TRBV20-1	NA	many	TRBJ2-7	TGCAGTGCTAGCGAGGGGACACCCCTTAGTAGTCGGTACGAGCAGTACTTC	CSASEGTPLSSRYEQYF
TRBV18	TRBD2	many	TRBJ2-2	TGTGCCAGCTCACTGAACCTAGCGGAGAACACCGGGGAGCTGTTTTTT	CASSLNLAENTGELFF
TRBV14	NA	few	TRBJ1-5	TGTGCCAGCAGCCAAGGCGGGGCAGGCAATCAGCCCCAGCATTTT	CASSQGGAGNQPQHF
TRBV7-3	NA	many	TRBJ2-1	TGTGCCAGCAGCTTAATGTGGCAAGATGAGCAGTTCTTC	CASSLMWQDEQFF
TRBV29-1	NA	many	TRBJ2-1	TGCAGCGCGGCTGCTAATGAGCAGTTCTTC	CSAAANEQFF
TRBV7-2	NA	many	TRBJ1-1	TGTGCCAGCAGCCCTCCGGCAAGCATGAACACTGAAGCTTTCTTT	CASSPPASMNTEAFF
TRBV20-1	NA	many	TRBJ2-3	TGCAGTATATCTGAGAGGAGGGCACGCACAGATACGCAGTATTTT	CSISERRARTDTQYF
TRBV5-1	TRBD2	many	TRBJ2-3	TGCGCCAGCAGCTTGGAGCTAGCGGGAGGGCAAACAGATACGCAGTATTTT	CASSLELAGGQTDTQYF
TRBV2	NA	many	TRBJ2-2	TGTGCCAGCAGCTTACAGGGAGTGGTGAACACCGGGGAGCTGTTTTTT	CASSLQGVVNTGELFF
TRBV5-1	TRBD2	many	TRBJ2-1	TGCGCCAGCAGCTTTGAGCGGGATGATGAGCAGTTCTTC	CASSFERDDEQFF
TRBV12-3/TRBV12-4	NA	many	TRBJ2-5	TGTGCCAGCAGTTTAGGACTAGGAGAGACCCAGTACTTC	CASSLGLGETQYF
TRBV10-3	NA	few	TRBJ1-3	TGTGCCATCAGCAGGGTAGGAGGAAACACCATATATTTT	CAISRVGGNTIYF
TRBV20-1	NA	many	TRBJ2-7	TGCAGTGCTAGCCCTCTCGACAGGCTATCCTACGAGCAGTACTTC	CSASPLDRLSYEQYF
TRBV5-1	NA	many	TRBJ2-2	TGCGCCAGCAGCTTGGCTTCAAACACCGGGGAGCTGTTTTTT	CASSLASNTGELFF
TRBV28	NA	many	TRBJ1-1	TGTGCCAGCAGTTCGCCAGGTCGGAGGGAGAACACTGAAGCTTTCTTT	CASSSPGRRENTEAFF
TRBV28	NA	many	TRBJ1-2	TGTGCCAGCCGCCCCACAGGGAGGAATGGCTACACCTTC	CASRPTGRNGYTF
TRBV5-1	NA	many	TRBJ2-7	TGCGCCAGCAGCTTGGAGGGCAGGGACTACGAGCAGTACTTC	CASSLEGRDYEQYF
TRBV5-8	NA	many	TRBJ1-2	TGTGCCAGCAGCTTGGACCATCACAACTATGGCTACACCTTC	CASSLDHHNYGYTF
TRBV27	NA	many	TRBJ1-5	TGTGCCAACCCGCTGGAGGGTGTCAATCAGCCCCAGCATTTT	CANPLEGVNQPQHF
TRBV5-4	TRBD2	many	TRBJ2-3	TGTGCCAGCAGCTCGGGAGGGGGTAGCACAGATACGCAGTATTTT	CASSSGGGSTDTQYF
TRBV6-5	NA	few	TRBJ1-3	TGTGCCAGCAGTTACTCGAACCATGGCGCCTCTGGAAACACCATATATTTT	CASSYSNHGASGNTIYF
TRBV20-1	NA	many	TRBJ2-5	TGCAGTGCTAGGCCTAACCTTAGGGGTCCTCAAGAGACCCAGTACTTC	CSARPNLRGPQETQYF
TRBV28	TRBD1	many	TRBJ1-2	TGTGCCAGCAGGCGACAGGGGAAGAACTATGGCTACACCTTC	CASRRQGKNYGYTF
TRBV5-1	NA	many	TRBJ2-5	TGCGCCAGCAGCTTGGAAGGACAGACCCAAGAGACCCAGTACTTC	CASSLEGQTQETQYF
TRBV20-1	NA	NA	TRBJ2-1	TGCAGTGCTAGGGTCGGTGTGGGTAAGCAGTTCTTC	CSARVGVGKQFF
TRBV6-6	NA	many	TRBJ2-1	TGTGCCAGCAGCCCCAACAATGAGCAGTTCTTC	CASSPNNEQFF
TRBV6-5	NA	NA	TRBJ2-4	TGTGCCAGCAGTACCCCAGGGGCCCTAAACATTCAGTACTTC	CASSTPGALNIQYF
TRBV5-6	TRBD1	many	TRBJ1-1	TGTGCCAGCGAGGGGACAGGGGGGACTGAAGCTTTCTTT	CASEGTGGTEAFF
TRBV27	TRBD1	many	TRBJ1-5	TGTGCCAGCAGTGTAAACAGGGGTAGCAATCAGCCCCAGCATTTT	CASSVNRGSNQPQHF
TRBV19	NA	few	TRBJ2-6	TGTGCCAGTAGTGGGGTAGCGGCCTACTCTGGGGCCAACGTCCTGACTTTC	CASSGVAAYSGANVLTF
TRBV18	TRBD1	many	TRBJ2-1	TGTGCCAGCTCACCACCTGCAGGGGGCTACAATGAGCAGTTCTTC	CASSPPAGGYNEQFF
TRBV7-2	TRBD1	many	TRBJ2-2	TGTGCCAGCAGCGTTCGGGCAGGGGGCGCCGGGGAGCTGTTTTTT	CASSVRAGGAGELFF
TRBV6-5	NA	many	TRBJ1-1	TGTGCCAGCAGGCCCCCCCCGGGGGTGAACACTGAAGCTTTCTTT	CASRPPPGVNTEAFF
TRBV5-1	NA	many	TRBJ2-2	TGCGCCAGCAGCTTGGAGTCAGCGGAGGGCGGGGAGCTGTTTTTT	CASSLESAEGGELFF
TRBV5-6	TRBD2	many	TRBJ2-1	TGTGCCAGTTCGGGACTAGCGGGTTACAATGAGCAGTTCTTC	CASSGLAGYNEQFF
TRBV20-1	NA	many	TRBJ1-2	TGCAATGCCACGACGGCAAACTATGGCTACACCTTC	CNATTANYGYTF
TRBV9	NA	many	TRBJ2-6	TGTGCCAGCAGCCCCCCCACGGGGACGGGGGCCAACGTCCTGACTTTC	CASSPPTGTGANVLTF
TRBV5-1	NA	NA	TRBJ2-1	TGCGCCACCAGCTTGGAACGCTTCGGTGATCAGTTCTTC	CATSLERFGDQFF
TRBV19	TRBD1	many	TRBJ1-2	TGTGCCACCGGGACACAGGGGCTGGGCTACACCTTC	CATGTQGLGYTF
TRBV29-1	TRBD2	many	TRBJ2-3	TGCAGCGTTCTACTAGCGGGGACAGATACGCAGTATTTT	CSVLLAGTDTQYF
TRBV29-1	TRBD2	many	TRBJ2-1	TGCAGCGCCCGGGGGGGGTACAATGAGCAGTTCTTC	CSARGGYNEQFF
TRBV29-1	NA	many	TRBJ2-6	TGCAGCGTTAGAAGCTCTGGGGCCAACGTCCTGACTTTC	CSVRSSGANVLTF
TRBV4-1	TRBD2	few	TRBJ2-7	TGCGCCAGCAGCCAACAAACCGTAGCGGGAGCCTCCTACGAGCAGTACTTC	CASSQQTVAGASYEQYF
TRBV5-4	TRBD2	many	TRBJ2-3	TGTGCCAGCAGCTTGGTACGGGGGGCGGTAGCGGGATACACAGATACGCAGTATTTT	CASSLVRGAVAGYTDTQYF
TRBV11-2	TRBD1	many	TRBJ1-1	TGTGCCAGCAGCGTGGACAGGGGCACTGAAGCTTTCTTT	CASSVDRGTEAFF
TRBV15	TRBD1	many	TRBJ1-4	TGTGCCACCAGCGACCGGACAGGGGGTAACGAAAAACTGTTTTTT	CATSDRTGGNEKLFF
TRBV10-1	TRBD1	NA	TRBJ2-1	TGCGCCAGCAGTTCAGGGGGCGAGGGGCATGAGCAGTTCTTC	CASSSGGEGHEQFF
TRBV5-1	TRBD2	many	TRBJ2-1	TGCGCCAGCAGCCCAGGGACTAGCGGGCTATACAATGAGCAGTTCTTC	CASSPGTSGLYNEQFF
TRBV29-1	NA	NA	TRBJ1-1	TGCGGGGGTGGGGGGAGCACTGAAGCTTTCTTT	CGGGGSTEAFF
TRBV2	TRBD2	many	TRBJ2-5	TGTGCCAGCAGTGAGTGGGGGGGACTCCGTCACTCCCAAGAGACCCAGTACTTC	CASSEWGGLRHSQETQYF